The next 13 T cell receptor beta chains were all read from a single sample in a study of human T cells and chemical hapten exposure. Sequencing started from total RNA isolated from unfractionated whole blood. In TCRdb, the 5' RACE reads were re-called with MiXCR into one record per CDR3 protein. The profile shows around 80,000 distinct CDR3 sequences, around 15% of them singletons. These receptors all stem from a female donor in good health.

V gene TRBV4-3 combines with J gene TRBJ1-1; D is unresolved. Trimming removed 0 bases from V and 1 base from J, with 12 bases in between. The CDR3 totals 16 residues. Germline values: CDR1 LGHNA, CDR2 YSLEER. This CDR3 reads CASSQDLAAWNTEAFF. Here the CDR3 DNA reads TGCGCCAGCAGCCAAGATCTGGCAGCCTGGAACACTGAAGCTTTCTTT.

This clonotype was observed a few times. The V call is TRBV10-3, the J call TRBJ2-1; TRBD2 matches 13 bases. The CDR3 totals 21 residues. CDR1 is ENHRY and CDR2 is SYGVKD in the germline V gene. Trimming cost V 0 bases and J 4 bases; bases outside gene matches: 15. CDR3 in amino acids: CAISESSGGTSGTKGYNEQFF. CDR3 coding DNA: TGTGCCATCAGTGAGTCTTCCGGCGGGACTAGCGGGACCAAGGGATACAATGAGCAGTTCTTC.

This sequence joins TRBV7-2 and TRBJ1-1; TRBD1 is a possible D gene (5 bases). V gave up 1 base and J gave up 0 bases, with 9 bases separating them. This CDR3 has 15 amino acids. Germline V lookup: CDR1 SGHTA, CDR2 FQGNSA. The CDR3 spells CASSLGYRMNTEAFF. For the CDR3, the DNA is TGTGCCAGCAGCTTAGGGTACAGGATGAACACTGAAGCTTTCTTT.

CDR3 nucleotides: TGCAGTGCTAGAGATCTGACTAGCGGGGACGACGAGCAGTACTTC. Encoded protein: CSARDLTSGDDEQYF. The chain carries TRBV20-1 and TRBJ2-7; the match to TRBD2 covers 11 bases. Trimming removed 0 bases from V and 5 bases from J; junction bases left unmatched: 6. CDR1 is DFQATT and CDR2 is SNEGSKA in the germline V gene (reference sequence). The CDR3 has 15 amino acids.

The chain employs TRBV7-7 and TRBJ2-5; unclear D gene. Per the germline V gene, CDR1 is SSHAT and CDR2 is FNYEAQ (reference sequence). This CDR3 contains 13 residues. V lost 1 base and J 5 bases, leaving 8 bases between the germline ends. The CDR3 coding sequence is TGTGCCAGCAGCTTAGAACGGTTCGAGACCCAGTACTTC. It is translated as CASSLERFETQYF.

This rearrangement joins TRBV9 to TRBJ2-1; possible D gene TRBD2, 5 bases. CDR1 SGDLS and CDR2 YYNGEE come from the germline V gene. V lost 3 bases to trimming and J lost 2 bases, with 15 bases between them. CDR3 size: 16 residues. The CDR3 protein is CASSGSIALTYNEQFF. The CDR3 coding sequence is TGTGCCAGCAGCGGCTCAATAGCGCTGACCTACAATGAGCAGTTCTTC.

A few counts support this clonotype. V usage is TRBV7-2 and J usage is TRBJ2-7, with 8 bases that match TRBD1. CDR3 length: 14 amino acids. J was trimmed by 0 bases and V by 4 bases; bases with no gene match: 2. Germline CDR1 is SGHTA and CDR2 is FQGNSA. CDR3 DNA sequence: TGTGCCAGCAGCTCCGGACAGGGCTCCTACGAGCAGTACTTC. Protein sequence: CASSSGQGSYEQYF.

This clonotype was observed a handful of times. This chain joins TRBV27 and TRBJ2-7; either TRBD1 or TRBD2 may fit D (5 bases each). V shed 6 bases and J shed 3 bases, with 15 bases lying between them. The CDR3 length is 14 residues. Germline V gives CDR1 MNHEY, CDR2 SMNVEV (reference sequence). As DNA, the CDR3 is TGTGCCAGCAGCTATGCAGGGACCCTCTACGAGCAGTACTTC. This translates into CASSYAGTLYEQYF.

This chain joins TRBV11-2 and TRBJ2-1; 7 nucleotides agree with TRBD2. Looked up from germline, CDR1 is SGHAT and CDR2 is FQNNGV. This CDR3 is built from 16 residues. The ends lost 8 bases at V and 6 bases at J; junction bases unmatched: 16. The CDR3 spells CASLGGSSGQGNEQFF. CDR3 coding DNA: TGTGCCAGCCTTGGCGGGAGTTCAGGCCAGGGCAATGAGCAGTTCTTC.

V usage is TRBV18 and J usage is TRBJ1-1; a weak D match, TRBD1 (5 bases). CDR3 length equals 14 residues. Deletions cut 6 bases from V and 2 bases from J, with 13 bases between. Germline CDR1 and CDR2: KGHSH and LQKENI. CDR3 DNA sequence: TGTGCCAGCTCTGTGACAGAGAATAACACTGAAGCTTTCTTT. Translation: CASSVTENNTEAFF.

The chain combines TRBV29-1 with TRBJ2-5; possibly TRBD2 for D (6 bases). The CDR3 spans 12 residues. Germline CDR1 is SQVTM and CDR2 is ANQGSEA. Trimming left V 4 bases short and J 3 bases short, with 9 bases between. Here the CDR3 reads CSVGVAEETQYF. The CDR3 DNA is TGCAGCGTTGGAGTAGCGGAAGAGACCCAGTACTTC.

The chain links TRBV7-2 to TRBJ2-3, with D tentatively TRBD2 (6 bases). The CDR3 length is 13 residues. CDR1 is SGHTA, CDR2 FQGNSA, per germline. The V and J ends lost 7 bases and 2 bases respectively, with 10 bases between them. The CDR3 sequence: CASNAGYTDTQYF. CDR3 coding DNA: TGTGCCAGCAATGCGGGGTACACAGATACGCAGTATTTT.

This clonotype occurred a few times. The V and J genes are TRBV7-8 and TRBJ2-3; no definite D call. Per germline, CDR1 SGHVS and CDR2 FQNEAQ. V dropped 6 bases and J dropped 1 base, with 23 bases sitting between them. The CDR3 sequence is 18 residues long. CDR3 bases: TGTGCCAGCAGACCCTTGGGCCTCCGGAGTACTGGCACAGATACGCAGTATTTT. Residues: CASRPLGLRSTGTDTQYF.